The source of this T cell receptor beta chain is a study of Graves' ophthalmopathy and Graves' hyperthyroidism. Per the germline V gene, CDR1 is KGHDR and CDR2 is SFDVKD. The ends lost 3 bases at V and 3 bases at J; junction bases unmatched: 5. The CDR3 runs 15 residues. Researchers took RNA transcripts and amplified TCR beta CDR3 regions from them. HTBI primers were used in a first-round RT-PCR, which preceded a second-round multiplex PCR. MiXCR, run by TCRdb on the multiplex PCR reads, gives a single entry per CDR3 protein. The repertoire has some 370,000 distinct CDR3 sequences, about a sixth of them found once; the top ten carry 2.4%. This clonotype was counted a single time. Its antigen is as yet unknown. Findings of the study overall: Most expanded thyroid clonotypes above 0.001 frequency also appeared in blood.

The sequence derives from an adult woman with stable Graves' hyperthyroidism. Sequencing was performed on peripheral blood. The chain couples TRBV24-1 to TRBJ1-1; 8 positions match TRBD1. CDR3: CATSDGNRGDTEAFF. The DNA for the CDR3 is TGTGCCACCAGTGATGGTAACAGGGGGGACACTGAAGCTTTCTTT.